The 25 T cell receptor beta chains listed next were all sequenced from one sample in a study of blood T cell repertoires in COVID-19. This table comes from immunoSEQ multiplex PCR, and its TCRdb copy is limited to in-frame clones, with some not included. The repertoire holds approximately 260,000 clones, with roughly 89% as singletons. Source material: peripheral blood. The receptors originated from a woman between 40 and 55 years old who had recovered from COVID-19.

This chain links TRBV6-5 with TRBJ2-2; a possible D gene is TRBD2 (6 bases). The CDR3 contains 15 residues. Between the trimmed V and J ends, which lost 6 bases and 0 bases, there was a span of 11 bases. The germline V gene has CDR1 MNHEY and CDR2 SVGAGI. The CDR3 nucleotides read TGTGCCAGCAGGGCAAGCGGGCCGAACACCGGGGAGCTGTTTTTT. This codes for CASRASGPNTGELFF.

V is TRBV5-1 and J is TRBJ2-3, with 7 positions matching TRBD1. The germline V gene has CDR1 SGHRS and CDR2 YFSETQ. CDR3 length: 15 amino acids. J lost 2 bases, V lost 6 bases, and 9 bases had no gene match. As DNA, the CDR3 is TGCGCCAGCACATCCGGGACAGCGCTCACAGATACGCAGTATTTT. Residues: CASTSGTALTDTQYF.

This rearrangement joins TRBV29-1 to TRBJ2-5; unclear D gene. The CDR3 consists of 13 residues. The V gene lost 7 bases and the J gene lost 1 base, with 13 bases spanning the gap. Germline V gene data show CDR1 as SQVTM and CDR2 as ANQGSEA. For the CDR3, the DNA is TGCAGCGCCCTACCCCCCTCCCAAGAGACCCAGTACTTC. Protein sequence: CSALPPSQETQYF.

The chain recombines TRBV6-5 with TRBJ1-5, with a weak D call TRBD1 (5 bases). The CDR3 runs to 13 residues. V was pared by 5 bases and J by 7 bases, with 12 bases between. Germline V CDR1 and CDR2: MNHEY, SVGAGI. CDR3 bases: TGTGCCAGCAGTCCCGGGGGGGGGCAGCCCCAGCATTTT. As protein: CASSPGGGQPQHF.

This chain links TRBV7-6 with TRBJ1-2, with TRBD1 matching over 10 bases. Germline V gene sequence: CDR1 SGHVS, CDR2 FNYEAQ. V gave up 6 bases and J gave up 6 bases; unmatched junction bases: 4. CDR3 length: 13 residues. This CDR3 reads CASSSTGGNGYTF. In DNA form, the CDR3 reads TGTGCCAGCAGTTCGACAGGGGGCAATGGCTACACCTTC.

J is TRBJ1-1 and V is TRBV4-1, with a weak D call TRBD1 (6 bases). Germline V gene lookup returns CDR1 MGHRA and CDR2 YSYEKL. V lost 3 bases and J lost 6, with 8 bases in between. The CDR3 consists of 12 residues. The CDR3 region has the DNA TGCGCCAGCAGCCATACAGGGTCTGAAGCTTTCTTT. Amino acid sequence: CASSHTGSEAFF.

The rearrangement uses TRBV30 and TRBJ1-6, with 8 bases lining up with TRBD1. The ends lost 4 bases at V and 10 bases at J; junction bases unmatched: 3. Germline loops: CDR1 GTSNPN, CDR2 SVGIG (reference sequence). This CDR3 is built from 12 residues. DNA for the CDR3: TGTGCCTGGAAAGGACAGGGCTCACCCCTCCACTTT. Its protein product is CAWKGQGSPLHF. The full variable domain, rest sourced from reference TRBV30 and TRBJ1-6, is SQTIHQWPATLVQPVGSPLSLECTVEGTSNPNLYWYRQAAGRGLQLLFYSVGIGQISSEVPQNLSASRPQDRQFILSSKKLLLSDSGFYLCAWKGQGSPLHFGNGTRLTVT.

The rearrangement uses TRBV27 and TRBJ1-4; D is ambiguous. CDR3 length: 14 amino acids. The V end was cut by 6 bases, the J end by 0 bases, with 8 bases between. The germline CDR1 and CDR2 sequences are MNHEY and SMNVEV (reference sequence). CDR3 DNA: TGTGCCAGCAGGAAACAGTCAACTAATGAAAAACTGTTTTTT. Translation gives CASRKQSTNEKLFF.

The chain recombines TRBV3-1 (or the pseudogene TRBV3-2) with TRBJ1-2, with TRBD1 as a possible D gene (6 bases). This CDR3 is 15 amino acids long. The ends were cut back, 2 bases at V and 4 bases at J, with 14 bases in the middle. The germline gives CDR1 LGHDT, CDR2 YNNKEL (reference sequence). The CDR3 DNA reads as TGTGCCAGCAGCCAAAGTACAGGGCGAATCTATGGCTACACCTTC. The encoded protein is CASSQSTGRIYGYTF.

The rearrangement links TRBV5-6 to TRBJ2-1, with TRBD2 identical over 10 bases. V lost 3 bases and J lost 9; bases outside the gene matches: 9. CDR3 length: 15 residues. Germline CDR1 reads SGHDT; CDR2 reads YYEEEE. CDR3 sequence (DNA): TGTGCCAGCAGCTCGAGCGGGAGGGCGCGTGTTGAGCAGTTCTTC. It codes for CASSSSGRARVEQFF. The variable domain in full, completed from reference TRBV5-6 and TRBJ2-1, reads DAGVTQSPTHLIKTRGQQVTLRCSPKSGHDTVSWYQQALGQGPQFIFQYYEEEERQRGNFPDRFSGHQFPNYSSELNVNALLLGDSALYLCASSSSGRARVEQFFGPGTRLTVL.

The J gene is TRBJ2-3, the V gene TRBV7-8; no clear D gene. This CDR3 spans 12 amino acids. The V end was cut by 5 bases, the J end by 5 bases, with 8 bases between. Germline lookup yields CDR1 SGHVS and CDR2 FQNEAQ. CDR3 in DNA: TGTGCCAGCAGCCCCCGGAGAGATACGCAGTATTTT. This gives the protein CASSPRRDTQYF.

The chain uses TRBV12-5 and TRBJ2-1, with TRBD2 matching over 9 bases. The CDR3 length is 15 residues. Germline CDR1 is LGHNT and CDR2 is FRNRAP. V shed 6 bases, J shed 8 bases, and the junction held 11 bases outside the gene matches. Written as DNA, the CDR3 is TGTGCTAGTGGCAACCCCTCTAGCGGGAATTATGAGCAGTTCTTC. Protein product: CASGNPSSGNYEQFF.

This clone was found once. The chain joins TRBV6-5 to TRBJ2-7; D possibly corresponds to TRBD2 (6 bases). Germline lookup yields CDR1 MNHEY and CDR2 SVGAGI. Trimming took off 2 bases at V and 3 bases at J, with 14 bases between the two ends. This CDR3 has 15 amino acids. The CDR3 nucleotides read TGTGCCAGCAGTTACGGGTCTGGGGGAGGCTACGAGCAGTACGTC. It codes for CASSYGSGGGYEQYV.

The V call is TRBV11-1, the J call TRBJ1-6; 7 nucleotides agree with TRBD1. The germline CDR1 and CDR2 sequences are SGHAT and FQDESV (reference sequence). This CDR3 comprises 15 residues. The V gene end was trimmed by 6 bases and the J gene end by 0 bases; junction bases not matched to a gene: 2. Here the CDR3 DNA reads TGTGCCAGCAGACAGGGGAGCTCCTATAATTCACCCCTCCACTTT. Its translation is CASRQGSSYNSPLHF.

V gene TRBV7-3 combines with J gene TRBJ2-3; 10 bases align to TRBD2. The germline V gene encodes CDR1 SGHTA and CDR2 FQGTGA. The trim removed 5 bases at V and 5 bases at J, leaving 7 bases unmatched. CDR3 length equals 15 residues. CDR3 in amino acids: CASSGSGGALDTQYF. DNA for the CDR3: TGTGCCAGCAGCGGGAGCGGGGGGGCCTTAGATACGCAGTATTTT.

This clone has a handful of counts. The V gene is TRBV10-3, the J gene TRBJ2-1, with TRBD1 matching over 7 bases. This CDR3 contains 13 residues. J lost 6 bases, V lost 6 bases, and 5 bases had no gene match. Germline CDR1 reads ENHRY; CDR2 reads SYGVKD. The CDR3 loop reads CAISGQAFNEQFF. The CDR3 DNA reads as TGTGCCATCAGCGGACAGGCCTTCAATGAGCAGTTCTTC.

CDR3 residues: CAWSRYTGELFF. DNA of the CDR3: TGTGCCTGGAGTCGGTACACCGGGGAGCTGTTTTTT. This rearrangement joins TRBV30 to TRBJ2-2; D call uncertain. Germline values: CDR1 GTSNPN, CDR2 SVGIG (reference sequence). V was clipped by 2 bases and J by 3 bases, with 4 bases between them. The CDR3 totals 12 residues.

The rearrangement links TRBV7-7 to TRBJ2-6; D is uncertain. Looked up from germline, CDR1 is SSHAT and CDR2 is FNYEAQ (reference sequence). The CDR3 totals 14 residues. V lost 5 bases and J 1 base, leaving 6 bases between the germline ends. Here the CDR3 reads CASSPGSGANVLTF. CDR3 nucleotide sequence: TGTGCCAGCAGCCCCGGGTCTGGGGCCAACGTCCTGACTTTC.

This clone has a single count. The gene calls are TRBV27 and TRBJ1-6, with D tentatively TRBD1 (5 bases). CDR3 length: 17 residues. With 3 bases removed from V and 4 bases from J, the gap between germline ends came to 16 bases. Germline V gene sequence: CDR1 MNHEY, CDR2 SMNVEV (reference sequence). This CDR3 reads CASSFRAGSGYNSPLHF. The CDR3 bases are TGTGCCAGCAGTTTCCGCGCAGGGTCAGGGTATAATTCACCCCTCCACTTT.

This chain joins TRBV4-1 and TRBJ2-7; TRBD1 agrees at 10 bases. The germline CDR1 and CDR2 sequences are MGHRA and YSYEKL. J was trimmed by 1 base and V by 4 bases; bases with no gene match: 4. The CDR3 totals 15 residues. Written as DNA, the CDR3 is TGCGCCAGCAGCCCACCGGGACAGGGGTCCTACGAGCAGTACTTC. This sequence encodes CASSPPGQGSYEQYF.

This clone has a single count. The CDR3 here is CASSTGTRPEAFF. CDR3 coding DNA: TGTGCCAGCAGTACCGGGACACGACCTGAAGCTTTCTTT. This sequence joins TRBV28 and TRBJ1-1; D may be TRBD1 (6 bases). The V and J ends lost 5 bases and 6 bases respectively, with 13 bases between them. The germline V gene has CDR1 MDHEN and CDR2 SYDVKM. This CDR3 has 13 residues.

The CDR3 nucleotides are TGTGCCAGCAGCCAGGTCGGGGTGAACACTGAAGCTTTCTTT. It translates to CASSQVGVNTEAFF. This rearrangement joins TRBV3-1 (or the pseudogene TRBV3-2) to TRBJ1-1; D ambiguous. Germline V CDR1 and CDR2: LGHDT, YNNKEL (reference sequence). This CDR3 is 14 amino acids long. V was clipped by 3 bases and J by 0 bases, with 8 bases between them.

The chain carries TRBV5-1 and TRBJ2-2, with D unclear. The CDR3 runs 15 residues. CDR1 is SGHRS, CDR2 YFSETQ, per germline. Trimming took off 0 bases at V and 1 base at J, with 7 bases between the two ends. The CDR3 DNA reads as TGCGCCAGCAGCTTGGTGAGAAGGAACACCGGGGAGCTGTTTTTT. Translated, it gives CASSLVRRNTGELFF.

This clone showed up just once. The chain combines TRBV5-1 with TRBJ2-2; D call uncertain. The germline CDR1 and CDR2 sequences are SGHRS and YFSETQ. Trimming cost V 0 bases and J 4 bases, with 4 bases left between them. The CDR3 sequence is 13 residues long. CDR3 coding DNA: TGCGCCAGCAGCTTGGGGGCCACCGGGGAGCTGTTTTTT. Its protein product is CASSLGATGELFF.

The V call is TRBV18, the J call TRBJ1-2; TRBD1 aligns across 8 bases. The CDR3 extends over 14 amino acids. CDR1 and CDR2 (germline): KGHSH, LQKENI. The ends lost 2 bases at V and 5 bases at J; junction bases unmatched: 4. As DNA, the CDR3 is TGTGCCAGCTCACCAACCGGGACAGGTTATGGCTACACCTTC. This gives the protein CASSPTGTGYGYTF.